This entry features one TCR beta chain sequence. This entry comes from a study of identical twins. Each CDR3 protein is one row after TCRdb ran MiXCR on the 5' RACE reads. The sample lists under 250,000 distinct CDR3 sequences; 7.5% were seen once. Trimming left V 0 bases short and J 0 bases short, with 11 bases between. Germline V gene lookup returns CDR1 MGHRA and CDR2 YSYEKL. The CDR3 spans 17 residues. The same sample was also used in a study of yellow fever vaccine responses in identical twins.

Sequencing was carried out using CD8+ T cells sorted from blood. The TCR originated in a woman between 18 and 29 years old in good health. The chain is built from TRBV4-1 and TRBJ2-2, with D perhaps TRBD1 (6 bases). CDR3 in DNA: TGCGCCAGCAGCCAAGACGGGACACCCGCGAACACCGGGGAGCTGTTTTTT. Its protein product is CASSQDGTPANTGELFF.